The 7 T cell receptor beta chains presented below share a single source sample, sequenced in a study of blood T cell repertoires in COVID-19. The method was immunoSEQ multiplex PCR; TCRdb's version includes in-frame clones alone and lacks a portion of them. The data hold approximately 440,000 clones, with 90% observed a single time. The material sequenced was PBMCs or T cells enriched from blood (not recorded which). Every receptor here comes from a man aged 18-30 years who had recovered from COVID-19.

J is TRBJ1-2 and V is TRBV6-6; D unresolved. Germline CDR1 MNHNY, CDR2 SVGAGI (reference sequence). Trimming cost V 2 bases and J 1 base, with 8 bases left between them. This CDR3 comprises 14 residues. The CDR3 loop reads CASSYQAGNYGYTF. Written as DNA, the CDR3 is TGTGCCAGCAGTTACCAGGCGGGTAACTATGGCTACACCTTC.

This chain links TRBV5-4 with TRBJ2-2; possibly TRBD2 for D (5 bases). Between the trimmed V and J ends, which lost 3 bases and 4 bases, there was a span of 10 bases. The CDR3 loop spans 14 amino acids. Germline V gene lookup returns CDR1 SGHNT and CDR2 YYREEE (reference sequence). The CDR3 DNA is TGTGCCAGCAGCTCTGGACTCGCCACCGGGGAGCTGTTTTTT. Translation: CASSSGLATGELFF.

The chain links TRBV9 to TRBJ2-1; 10 bases align to TRBD2. The CDR3 spans 16 residues. The V gene end was trimmed by 0 bases and the J gene end by 2 bases; junction bases not matched to a gene: 2. In germline, CDR1 is SGDLS, CDR2 YYNGEE. The CDR3 is CASSVDGLAAYNEQFF. CDR3 coding DNA: TGTGCCAGCAGCGTAGATGGACTAGCGGCCTACAATGAGCAGTTCTTC.

A few counts support this clone. This sequence joins TRBV4-1 and TRBJ1-2; 8 bases are a match to TRBD1. V shed 6 bases, J shed 9 bases, and the junction held 12 bases outside the gene matches. CDR3 length: 14 residues. Germline V gives CDR1 MGHRA, CDR2 YSYEKL. CDR3 sequence (DNA): TGCGCCAGCAGTTTGACACAGGGGGGTTATAGCTACACCTTC. It codes for CASSLTQGGYSYTF.

This clone was seen just once. This chain joins TRBV11-3 and TRBJ1-1; 7 positions agree with TRBD1. This CDR3 has 15 amino acids. The germline V gene has CDR1 SGHNT and CDR2 YENEEA. V shed 5 bases and J 5 bases; nucleotides not matched to a gene: 11. As DNA, the CDR3 is TGTGCCAGCAGCCTTTCAGGGACAGCTGGAACTGAAGCTTTCTTT. Its translation is CASSLSGTAGTEAFF.

V usage is TRBV19 and J usage is TRBJ2-3; TRBD2 matches 11 bases. The CDR3 consists of 16 residues. Losses at the gene ends were 4 bases for V and 4 bases for J; bases not matched to a gene: 7. Germline-derived CDR1 and CDR2 are LNHDA and SQIVND (reference sequence). The DNA of the CDR3 is TGTGCCAGTAGTACCGGACTAGCGGGTTATTCAGATACGCAGTATTTT. Its protein product is CASSTGLAGYSDTQYF.

This chain joins TRBV2 and TRBJ2-7, with D possibly matching TRBD1 (6 bases). The V and J ends lost 5 bases and 3 bases respectively, with 11 bases between them. CDR3 length: 13 amino acids. CDR1 and CDR2 (germline): SNHLY, FYNNEI. DNA for the CDR3: TGTGCCAGCAGTTCAGGGGTGAGCTACGAGCAGTACTTC. Encoded protein: CASSSGVSYEQYF.